A selection of T cell receptor beta chains follows, all from one sample in a study of blood T cell repertoires in COVID-19. Generated by immunoSEQ multiplex PCR, the TCRdb table keeps only in-frame clones and is missing some. The table shows just under 90,000 clones, with roughly 88% occurring only once. Sequenced material: peripheral blood. These receptors all stem from a woman older than 75 with acute or convalescent COVID-19. Each CDR3 is given with its conserved first and last residue. Fields, in order: V gene, D gene, clone size, J gene, CDR3 DNA, CDR3 protein. A D gene is named only where the DNA matches it firmly. Clone size is shown for a subset of rows, as once, few, many or a class of expanded clone.

>TRBV11-2|.|.|TRBJ2-7
TGTGCCAGCAGCCATCGGGGCAGGGGATGGTACTTC
CASSHRGRGWYF
>TRBV7-9|TRBD1|.|TRBJ1-2
TGTGCCAGCAGCTATGGACAGGGGTACTATGGCTACACCTTC
CASSYGQGYYGYTF
>TRBV18|TRBD1|.|TRBJ1-1
TGTGCCAGCTCACCAACCGGGACAGGGGTGAACACTGAAGCTTTCTTT
CASSPTGTGVNTEAFF
>TRBV7-9|TRBD1|.|TRBJ1-2
TGTGCCAGCAGACGGGACAGCCCTTATGGCTACACCTTC
CASRRDSPYGYTF
>TRBV4-1|TRBD2|.|TRBJ2-1
TGCGCCAGCAGCCATGAGGGACTAGAGCAGTTCTTC
CASSHEGLEQFF
>TRBV5-1|TRBD2|.|TRBJ2-3
TGCGCCAGCAGACCTACTAGCGGGGGGGCCGCAGATACGCAGTATTTT
CASRPTSGGAADTQYF
>TRBV6-5|TRBD2|.|TRBJ2-1
TGTGCCAGCAGTAACTTCGGACTAGCGCTCTACAATGAGCAGTTCTTC
CASSNFGLALYNEQFF
>TRBV29-1|TRBD2|.|TRBJ2-3
TGCAGCGGGACTAGCGGCGGAGATACGCAGTATTTT
CSGTSGGDTQYF
>TRBV6-1|TRBD1|.|TRBJ1-2
TGTGCCAGCAGTGATCACAGGGGGTGGGACTATGGCTACACCTTC
CASSDHRGWDYGYTF
>TRBV5-6|.|.|TRBJ2-3
TGTGCCAGCAGCCAGGTAATTCGGCCGTCCCCAGATACGCAGTATTTT
CASSQVIRPSPDTQYF
>TRBV5-4|.|.|TRBJ2-2
TGTGCCAGCAGCTTGGCGGGAGCGAACACCGGGGAGCTGTTTTTT
CASSLAGANTGELFF
>TRBV19|TRBD1|few|TRBJ1-4
TGTGCCAGTAGCCTGGGACAGACAACTAATGAAAAACTGTTTTTT
CASSLGQTTNEKLFF
>TRBV5-4|TRBD2|.|TRBJ2-2
TGTGCCAGCAGCTTGGAAACGGGACTAGCGGGAGTCGGGGAGCTGTTTTTT
CASSLETGLAGVGELFF
>TRBV4-2|TRBD1|once|TRBJ2-7
TGTGCCAGCAGCCACACATTTGGGACAGGCTACGAGCAGTACTTC
CASSHTFGTGYEQYF
>TRBV9|TRBD1|.|TRBJ1-2
TGTGCCAGCAGCGGGACAGGAAGACCTCACTTC
CASSGTGRPHF
>TRBV20-1|.|.|TRBJ2-1
TGCAGTGCTAGTCCGGCTAGTATCGACAATGAGCAGTTCTTC
CSASPASIDNEQFF
>TRBV10-3|TRBD1|.|TRBJ1-2
TGTGCCATCAACGGACAGGGGGCTTATGGCTACACCTTC
CAINGQGAYGYTF
>TRBV10-3|TRBD1|.|TRBJ1-2
TGTGCCACTTCTACCGGGACAGGGGCCTCTAACTATGGCTACACCTTC
CATSTGTGASNYGYTF
>TRBV15|TRBD2|.|TRBJ2-1
TGTGCCACCAGCAGAGACTTAAGCGGGACCGGGGCCGAGCAGTTCTTC
CATSRDLSGTGAEQFF
>TRBV6-2/TRBV6-3|TRBD2|few|TRBJ2-5
TGTGCCAGCAGTTACAACTCCCCAGGGACTAGCGGGGTTGTGGCCCAGTACTTC
CASSYNSPGTSGVVAQYF
>TRBV5-6|.|.|TRBJ1-1
TGTGCCAGCACCTTGGGCCGCAAAACTCCTGAAGCTTTCTTT
CASTLGRKTPEAFF
>TRBV5-1|.|.|TRBJ2-6
TGCGCCAGCAGTCGGAGCTCTGGGGCCAACGTCCTGACTTTC
CASSRSSGANVLTF
>TRBV19|TRBD1|.|TRBJ2-1
TGTGCCAGTAGTCCCGAGTTAGGGACAGGGGTTTTTGAGCAGTTCTTC
CASSPELGTGVFEQFF
>TRBV5-4|TRBD2|.|TRBJ2-3
TGTGCCAGCAGCTTTGGACTAGTCACGGATACGCAGTATTTT
CASSFGLVTDTQYF
>TRBV27|TRBD1|.|TRBJ1-2
TGTGCCAGCAGGTTTTGGGACAGGGGGCTAGGTGGCTACACCTTC
CASRFWDRGLGGYTF
>TRBV7-2|TRBD1|.|TRBJ1-4
TGTGCCAGCAGCCTGGACAGGGAGAATGAAAAACTGTTTTTT
CASSLDRENEKLFF
>TRBV7-2|.|.|TRBJ1-5
TGTGCCAGCAGCTTAGGCAGGGGCAACAATCAGCCCCAGCATTTT
CASSLGRGNNQPQHF
>TRBV7-3|TRBD2|.|TRBJ2-7
TGTGCCAGCAGCTTATCGGCTAGCGGGAGGGCCTACGAGCAGTACTTC
CASSLSASGRAYEQYF
>TRBV19|.|.|TRBJ2-4
TGTGCCAGTAGTATAGAGGCAGGGGTTCCCAAAAACATTCAGTACTTC
CASSIEAGVPKNIQYF
>TRBV3-1/TRBV3-2|.|.|TRBJ2-5
TGTGCCAGCAGCCAAGATAATAGGGAGGAGGAGACCCAGTACTTC
CASSQDNREEETQYF
>TRBV19|TRBD1|few|TRBJ1-4
TGTGCCAGTAAACCGGACAGGGGCCGGGGGGGCGAAAAACTGTTTTTT
CASKPDRGRGGEKLFF
>TRBV7-9|.|.|TRBJ2-3
TGTGCCAGCAGCTTAGCGGCGGCCGATACGCAGTATTTT
CASSLAAADTQYF
>TRBV5-6|.|.|TRBJ1-3
TGTGCCAGCAGCTTGACAGCCGCTGGAAACACCATATATTTT
CASSLTAAGNTIYF
>TRBV18|.|.|TRBJ2-1
TGTGCCAGCTCACCCTTCTCACTATCTGGGAATGAGCAGTTCTTC
CASSPFSLSGNEQFF
>TRBV5-1|TRBD2|.|TRBJ2-3
TGCGCCAGCAGCTTGAATTGGGGACTAGCGGGGGTCGGGGATACGCAGTATTTT
CASSLNWGLAGVGDTQYF
>TRBV29-1|.|.|TRBJ2-3
TGCAGCGGAATTAGCGGCACAGATACGCAGTATTTT
CSGISGTDTQYF
>TRBV18|.|.|TRBJ2-7
TGTGCCAGCTCACCGGGCCACGGATTGGAGCAGTACTTC
CASSPGHGLEQYF
>TRBV5-1|.|.|TRBJ1-6
TGCGCCAGTCGTTACTCCTATAATTCACCCCTCCACTTT
CASRYSYNSPLHF
>TRBV29-1|.|once|TRBJ1-4
TGCAGCGTAGATAGGGGTGGTGAAAAACTGTTTTTT
CSVDRGGEKLFF
>TRBV10-3|.|.|TRBJ1-6
TGTGCCATCAGCTCCCTGGGAGGGCCAGCACCCCTCCACTTT
CAISSLGGPAPLHF